These 13 T cell receptor beta chains share one sample of origin, sequenced in a study of blood T cell repertoires in COVID-19. Data came from immunoSEQ multiplex PCR; TCRdb stores just in-frame clones and leaves some out. The sample carries some 46,000 clones, approximately 87% recorded once. Sequencing was done on a sample of peripheral blood. Receptors originate from a human donor in a cohort sampled during active COVID-19.

The rearrangement links TRBV11-1 to TRBJ2-7; TRBD1 agrees at 9 bases. Unmatched junction bases numbered 8, after V lost 2 bases and J lost 6 bases. Germline lookup yields CDR1 SGHAT and CDR2 FQDESV (reference sequence). The CDR3 loop spans 15 amino acids. As DNA, the CDR3 is TGTGCCAGCAGCTTACAGACCCGGACAGGGGTCGAGCAGTACTTC. This translates into CASSLQTRTGVEQYF.

The chain uses TRBV5-8 and TRBJ2-1, with 11 nucleotides matching TRBD2. The V segment lost 3 bases and the J segment 5 bases; nucleotides outside the gene matches: 4. The CDR3 loop spans 15 amino acids. Germline V gives CDR1 SGHTS, CDR2 YDEGEE. The CDR3 loop reads CASSYGTSGNNEQFF. For the CDR3, the DNA is TGTGCCAGCAGCTACGGGACTAGCGGAAACAATGAGCAGTTCTTC.

The rearrangement links TRBV18 to TRBJ1-1; D is unresolved. The CDR3 is made up of 15 amino acids. The V gene's germline CDR1 is KGHSH and CDR2 LQKENI. Trimming removed 3 bases at V and 4 bases at J, with 15 bases between. The CDR3 sequence is CASSPGTGLGTEAFF. The CDR3 DNA is TGTGCCAGCTCACCGGGTACGGGGTTGGGCACTGAAGCTTTCTTT.

This chain links TRBV11-2 with TRBJ2-7, with TRBD2 as a possible D gene (5 bases). Deletions cut 5 bases from V and 6 bases from J, with 8 bases between. The germline V gene encodes CDR1 SGHAT and CDR2 FQNNGV. The CDR3 has 11 amino acids. CDR3 sequence reads: CASSTAGEQYF. The CDR3 coding sequence is TGTGCCAGCAGCACCGCGGGCGAGCAGTACTTC.

This rearrangement joins TRBV14 to TRBJ1-1; D uncertain. Germline V gives CDR1 SGHDN, CDR2 FVKESK. The ends were cut back, 0 bases at V and 6 bases at J, with 14 bases in the middle. This CDR3 spans 15 amino acids. The CDR3 sequence: CASSQDEIIAPEAFF. CDR3 DNA: TGTGCCAGCAGCCAAGATGAGATCATCGCCCCTGAAGCTTTCTTT. Full variable domain (rest looked up from reference TRBV14 and TRBJ1-1): EAGVTQFPSHSVIEKGQTVTLRCDPISGHDNLYWYRRVMGKEIKFLLHFVKESKQDESGMPNNRFLAERTGGTYSTLKVQPAELEDSGVYFCASSQDEIIAPEAFFGQGTRLTVV.

The V call is TRBV7-8, the J call TRBJ1-5, with D uncertain. V dropped 5 bases and J dropped 5 bases, with 10 bases sitting between them. The CDR3 is 13 amino acids. Per the germline V gene, CDR1 is SGHVS and CDR2 is FQNEAQ. The chain's CDR3 is CASSQNFDQPQHF. CDR3 DNA: TGTGCCAGCAGCCAAAACTTTGATCAGCCCCAGCATTTT.

V and J are TRBV7-3 and TRBJ2-1; D unclear. Per germline, CDR1 SGHTA and CDR2 FQGTGA. The ends were cut back, 5 bases at V and 1 base at J, with 9 bases in the middle. This CDR3 spans 14 amino acids. The CDR3 is CASSPPGSYNEQFF. The CDR3 nucleotides read TGTGCCAGCAGCCCCCCCGGGTCCTACAATGAGCAGTTCTTC.

V gene TRBV5-1 combines with J gene TRBJ2-7; the match to TRBD2 covers 11 bases. The germline V gene encodes CDR1 SGHRS and CDR2 YFSETQ. The ends lost 1 base at V and 6 bases at J; junction bases unmatched: 9. CDR3 length: 16 residues. DNA for the CDR3: TGCGCCAGCAGCTTGTCAGATAGCGGGAGGGGAGGCGAGCAGTACTTC. It is translated as CASSLSDSGRGGEQYF.

The chain links TRBV14 to TRBJ2-7; D not resolved. CDR3 size: 12 residues. Germline-derived CDR1 and CDR2 are SGHDN and FVKESK. Trimming cost V 7 bases and J 1 base, with 8 bases left between them. The CDR3 nucleotides read TGTGCCAGCATAATCGGGTCCTACGAGCAGTACTTC. Its protein is CASIIGSYEQYF.

J is TRBJ2-7 and V is TRBV3-1 (or the pseudogene TRBV3-2); maybe TRBD2 (5 bases). Germline V CDR1 and CDR2: LGHDT, YNNKEL (reference sequence). V lost 1 base and J 2 bases, leaving 12 bases between the germline ends. CDR3 length: 15 amino acids. This CDR3 reads CASSQAGLSAYEQYF. The DNA of the CDR3 is TGTGCCAGCAGCCAAGCGGGATTAAGTGCCTACGAGCAGTACTTC.

The gene calls are TRBV9 and TRBJ1-3; 10 bases align to TRBD1. This CDR3 comprises 17 residues. V trimming: 0 bases; J trimming: 4 bases; junction bases outside the gene matches: 7. Looked up from germline, CDR1 is SGDLS and CDR2 is YYNGEE. The CDR3: CASSVELEGQGGNTIYF. For the CDR3, the DNA is TGTGCCAGCAGCGTAGAGCTAGAGGGACAGGGGGGAAACACCATATATTTT.

The chain links TRBV6-2 or TRBV6-3 to TRBJ2-7, with 7 bases lining up with TRBD2. J was trimmed by 5 bases and V by 5 bases; bases with no gene match: 15. The CDR3 runs 16 residues. Germline CDR1 and CDR2: MNHEY and SVGEGT. CDR3 protein: CASSPPLGGSLHEQYF. CDR3 in DNA: TGTGCCAGCAGTCCCCCTTTAGGCGGGAGCCTCCACGAGCAGTACTTC.

V and J are TRBV5-4 and TRBJ2-1, with 13 bases aligning to TRBD2. Germline CDR1 and CDR2: SGHNT and YYREEE (reference sequence). The trim removed 0 bases at V and 8 bases at J, leaving 14 bases unmatched. The CDR3 is 19 residues long. CDR3 coding DNA: TGTGCCAGCAGCTTGGAGGGGTCCGTCAGGACTAGCGGGAGTGATGAGCAGTTCTTC. This encodes CASSLEGSVRTSGSDEQFF.